Shown below are 8 T cell receptor beta chains from a single sample sequenced in a study of blood T cell repertoires in COVID-19. Profiled with immunoSEQ multiplex PCR; TCRdb holds only in-frame clones, not every one. The table records tens of thousands of clones, 90% to 95% of them present only once. The specimen sequenced was peripheral blood. Receptors originate from a man aged 55 to 69 with acute or convalescent COVID-19.

The chain joins TRBV27 to TRBJ1-6, with D possibly matching TRBD1 (5 bases). The CDR3 extends over 15 amino acids. Germline CDR1 reads MNHEY; CDR2 reads SMNVEV (reference sequence). V was shortened by 4 bases and J by 4 bases, with 11 bases between the two germline ends. The CDR3 bases are TGTGCCAGCAGTTCTCCGACAGATTATAATTCACCCCTCCACTTT. Amino acid sequence: CASSSPTDYNSPLHF.

This clone was found a few times. The V and J genes are TRBV10-3 and TRBJ2-7; TRBD1 matches at 7 bases. This CDR3 region has 12 residues. Germline V gives CDR1 ENHRY, CDR2 SYGVKD. V was clipped by 4 bases and J by 4 bases; unmatched bases: 1. In DNA, the CDR3 is TGTGCCATCAGTGGGACAGGTTACGAGCAGTACGTC. This translates into CAISGTGYEQYV.

The CDR3 DNA sequence: TGTGCCAGCAGACCACAGGGGAGCTCCTACAATGAGCAGTTCTTC. Its protein is CASRPQGSSYNEQFF. This chain connects TRBV19 to TRBJ2-1; 7 bases agree with TRBD1. The junction had 8 bases not matched to a gene; V was cut back by 9 bases and J by 0 bases. This CDR3 region has 15 residues. The germline gives CDR1 LNHDA, CDR2 SQIVND (reference sequence).

This sequence joins TRBV11-2 and TRBJ2-2; perhaps TRBD1 as D (6 bases). Trimming removed 10 bases at V and 1 base at J, with 28 bases between. The CDR3 is made up of 19 amino acids. Per germline, CDR1 SGHAT and CDR2 FQNNGV. DNA for the CDR3: TGTGCCACAAGATCCCCAACCAGTTCCAGGGGAAGGAACACCGGGGAGCTGTTTTTT. Translated: CATRSPTSSRGRNTGELFF.

The chain uses TRBV18 and TRBJ1-6; D gene uncertain. Germline V gene data show CDR1 as KGHSH and CDR2 as LQKENI. CDR3 size: 13 residues. V lost 3 bases and J 6 bases, leaving 6 bases between the germline ends. For the CDR3, the DNA is TGTGCCAGCTCACCGAGAGCTAATTCACCCCTCCACTTT. Amino acid sequence: CASSPRANSPLHF.

As to this clone: The junction shows a germline mismatch at one end, possibly a read error. The sample carries other DNA sequences with the same CDR3. This chain joins TRBV6-5 and TRBJ2-1, with TRBD2 matching over 11 bases. Germline V gene sequence: CDR1 MNHEY, CDR2 SVGAGI. The CDR3 is 15 residues long. In DNA, the CDR3 is TGCGCCAGCAGGCTGGGACTAGCGGATTACAATGAGCAGTTCTTC. It codes for CASRLGLADYNEQFF.

The V call is TRBV7-8, the J call TRBJ2-5; D is unresolved. Germline CDR1 is SGHVS and CDR2 is FQNEAQ. Trimming took off 2 bases at V and 3 bases at J, with 19 bases between the two ends. This CDR3 has 17 residues. CDR3 DNA sequence: TGTGCCAGCAGCTTACGTACTCTAGTCGGGTTCGAAGAGACCCAGTACTTC. Translated: CASSLRTLVGFEETQYF. Using reference TRBV7-8 and TRBJ2-5 for the parts outside the CDR3, the full variable domain is GAGVSQSPRYKVAKRGQDVALRCDPISGHVSLFWYQQALGQGPEFLTYFQNEAQLDKSGLPSDRFFAERPEGSVSTLKIQRTQQEDSAVYLCASSLRTLVGFEETQYFGPGTRLLVL.

V is TRBV19 and J is TRBJ1-3; a weak D match, TRBD1 (5 bases). The CDR3 totals 14 residues. Trimming left V 3 bases short and J 7 bases short, with 13 bases between. Germline V CDR1 and CDR2: LNHDA, SQIVND (reference sequence). The CDR3 region is CASSMPGLVNTIYF. In DNA, the CDR3 is TGTGCCAGTAGTATGCCGGGACTAGTCAACACCATATATTTT.